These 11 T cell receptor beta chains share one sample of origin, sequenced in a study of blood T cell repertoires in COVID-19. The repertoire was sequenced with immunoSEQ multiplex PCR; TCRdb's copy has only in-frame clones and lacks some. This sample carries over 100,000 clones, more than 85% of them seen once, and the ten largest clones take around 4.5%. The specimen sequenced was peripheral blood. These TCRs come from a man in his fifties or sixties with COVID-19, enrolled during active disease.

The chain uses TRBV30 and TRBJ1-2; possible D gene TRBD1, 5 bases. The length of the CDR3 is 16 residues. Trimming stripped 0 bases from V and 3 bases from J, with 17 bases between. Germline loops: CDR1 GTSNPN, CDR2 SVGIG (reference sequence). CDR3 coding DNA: TGTGCCTGGAGTGTACTGGTCCCACCGGGGGACTATGGCTACACCTTC. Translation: CAWSVLVPPGDYGYTF.

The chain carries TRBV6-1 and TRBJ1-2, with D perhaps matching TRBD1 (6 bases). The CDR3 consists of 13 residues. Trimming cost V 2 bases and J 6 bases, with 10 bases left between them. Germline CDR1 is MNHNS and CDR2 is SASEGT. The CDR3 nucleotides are TGTGCCAGCAGTGAAACATACAGGGATGGCTACACCTTC. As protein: CASSETYRDGYTF.

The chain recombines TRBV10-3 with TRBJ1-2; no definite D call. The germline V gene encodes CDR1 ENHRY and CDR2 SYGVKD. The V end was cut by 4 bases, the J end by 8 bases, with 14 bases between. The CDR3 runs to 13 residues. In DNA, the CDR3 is TGTGCCATCAGTGGAGGGTCTTCCGGAGGCTACACCTTC. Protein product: CAISGGSSGGYTF.

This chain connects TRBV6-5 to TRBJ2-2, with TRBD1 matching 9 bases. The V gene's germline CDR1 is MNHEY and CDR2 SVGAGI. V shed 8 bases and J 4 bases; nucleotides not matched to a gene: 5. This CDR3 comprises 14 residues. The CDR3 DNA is TGTGCCAGCTCTACAGGGGGCCTCACCGGGGAGCTGTTTTTT. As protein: CASSTGGLTGELFF.

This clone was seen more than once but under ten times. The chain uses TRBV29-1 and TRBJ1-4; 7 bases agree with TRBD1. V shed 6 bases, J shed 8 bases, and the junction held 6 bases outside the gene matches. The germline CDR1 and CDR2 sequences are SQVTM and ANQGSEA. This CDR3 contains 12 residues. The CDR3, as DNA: TGCAGCGTCCGGACAGGCACAGAAAAACTGTTTTTT. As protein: CSVRTGTEKLFF.

CDR3 nucleotides: TGTGCCAGCACATCGACAGGGTGGCCTGAAGCTTTCTTT. It yields the protein CASTSTGWPEAFF. The chain couples TRBV6-5 to TRBJ1-1; 7 nucleotides agree with TRBD1. The CDR3 has 13 amino acids. Per the germline V gene, CDR1 is MNHEY and CDR2 is SVGAGI. V lost 7 bases, J lost 6 bases, and 8 bases stayed unmatched.

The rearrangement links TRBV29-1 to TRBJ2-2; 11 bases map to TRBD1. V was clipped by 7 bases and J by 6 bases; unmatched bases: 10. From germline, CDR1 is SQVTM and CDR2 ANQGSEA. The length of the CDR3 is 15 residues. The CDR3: CSASSGQGVPGELFF. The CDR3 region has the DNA TGCAGCGCCTCCTCGGGACAGGGGGTTCCCGGGGAGCTGTTTTTT.

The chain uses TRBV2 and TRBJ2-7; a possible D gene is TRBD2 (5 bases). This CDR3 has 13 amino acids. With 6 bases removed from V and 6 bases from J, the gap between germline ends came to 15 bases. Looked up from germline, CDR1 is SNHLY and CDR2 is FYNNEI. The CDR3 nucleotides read TGTGCCAGCAGCCCCGACCGGGAAGGCGAGCAGTACTTC. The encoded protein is CASSPDREGEQYF.

The CDR3 protein is CASSVGTSGGTDTQYF. CDR3 DNA: TGTGCCAGCAGCGTCGGGACTAGCGGGGGCACAGATACGCAGTATTTT. The gene calls are TRBV9 and TRBJ2-3; 13 bases line up with TRBD2. From germline, CDR1 is SGDLS and CDR2 YYNGEE. This CDR3 is 16 amino acids long. With V trimmed by 2 bases and J by 1 base, 1 base remained unmatched. The full variable domain, rest sourced from reference TRBV9 and TRBJ2-3, is DSGVTQTPKHLITATGQRVTLRCSPRSGDLSVYWYQQSLDQGLQFLIQYYNGEERAKGNILERFSAQQFPDLHSELNLSSLELGDSALYFCASSVGTSGGTDTQYFGPGTRLTVL.

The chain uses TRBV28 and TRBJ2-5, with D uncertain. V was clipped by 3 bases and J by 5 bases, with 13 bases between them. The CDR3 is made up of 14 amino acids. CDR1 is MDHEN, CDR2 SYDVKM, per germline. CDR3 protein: CASSLPTLRETQYF. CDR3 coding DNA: TGTGCCAGCAGTTTGCCAACGTTGCGTGAGACCCAGTACTTC.

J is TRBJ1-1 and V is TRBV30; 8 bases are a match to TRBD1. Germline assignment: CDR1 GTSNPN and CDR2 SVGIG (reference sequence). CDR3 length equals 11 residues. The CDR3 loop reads CTGGGNTEAFF. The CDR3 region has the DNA TGTACAGGGGGTGGTAACACTGAAGCTTTCTTT.